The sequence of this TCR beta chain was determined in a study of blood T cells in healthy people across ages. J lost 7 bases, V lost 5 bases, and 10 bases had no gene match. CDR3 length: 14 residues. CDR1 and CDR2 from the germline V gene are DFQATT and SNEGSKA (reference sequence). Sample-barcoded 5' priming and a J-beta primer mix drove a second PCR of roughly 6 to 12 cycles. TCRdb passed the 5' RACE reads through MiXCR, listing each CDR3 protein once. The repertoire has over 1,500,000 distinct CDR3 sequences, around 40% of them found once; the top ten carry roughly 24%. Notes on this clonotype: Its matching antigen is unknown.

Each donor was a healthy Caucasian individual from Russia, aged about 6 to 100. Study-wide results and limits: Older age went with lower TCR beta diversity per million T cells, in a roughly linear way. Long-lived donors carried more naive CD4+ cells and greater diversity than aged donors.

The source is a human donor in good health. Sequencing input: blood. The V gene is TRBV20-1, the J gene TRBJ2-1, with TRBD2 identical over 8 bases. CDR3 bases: TGCAGTGCTGGAAAGCGGGGGCACCGGAATGAGCAGTTCTTC. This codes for CSAGKRGHRNEQFF.